The entry that follows covers one TCR beta chain sequence. The antigen it recognizes is unknown. No base quality values were provided; no much bigger clone lies one nucleotide off. Spanning cysteine to phenylalanine, the CDR3 consists of 15 amino acids. Only CDR3 DNA remains: 45 bases, in frame from the first base. Between the V and J ends, shortened by 0 bases and 4 bases respectively, the junction contains 10 bases. Looking up the germline V gene yields CDR1 MGHRA and CDR2 YSYEKL. Libraries were prepared through multiplex PCR. The sample was run on an Illumina HiSeq 4000. To build TCR beta libraries, CDR3 regions were amplified by Arm-PCR using iRepertoire HTBI primers. Before sequencing, the PCR products underwent gel purification. The study's own analysis went as follows. A total of around 66 TRBV and some 15 TRBJ segments were identified across samples and were used for gene usage analysis of CDR3 amino acid clonotypes. COPE and FqMerger were used to merge the filtered high-quality paired reads into contigs. BLAST was used to align contigs to IMGT TRBV, TRBD and TRBJ reference genes, with CDR3 defined following IMGT. Any clonotype with a frequency above 0.1% was classified as a highly expanded clone. Shannon entropy served as the measure of repertoire diversity, while the Gini coefficient captured V-J evenness. Clonotypes shared by more than one individual were considered public. TCRdb passed the public sequencing reads through fastp at Q25 and MiXCR, retaining productive beta sequences. Duplicate CDR3 protein sequences are folded into a single record with the most common DNA and genes. TCRdb's processing, not the authors', yielded these V and J calls. This sample has 600,000 to 650,000 distinct CDR3 sequences in its table, and 15% to 20% of those were observed once. Of the sample, approximately 20% is held by the ten largest clones.

The sample originates from a study of regulatory T cells in long-lasting Graves disease (dated by TCRdb to about 2021). With respect to the entire study: In the newly diagnosed Graves' disease group, patients had been taking antithyroid drugs for less than 3 months. This study used TCR sequencing and RNA sequencing of peripheral blood to compare persistent Graves' disease patients against newly diagnosed Graves' disease patients. The study was registered as a clinical trial and conducted in China. A total of around 35 samples underwent TCR sequencing, from about 13 patients with persistent Graves' disease and 20 or so patients with newly diagnosed Graves' disease.

Summary of the overall study and its limitations: Only peripheral blood was studied, because thyroid tissue, the primary lesion, was inaccessible. Preferential use of TRBV28, TRBJ1-2 and TRBJ2-5 was observed in persistent disease, whereas TRBV20-1 and TRBJ2-1 were favored in newly diagnosed disease. As a limitation, the authors acknowledged that the small sample size may reduce accuracy. Lower TCR Shannon entropy and fewer highly expanded clones were observed in persistent Graves' disease patients than in newly diagnosed patients, which suggested clonal expansion. Sequencing and analysis were restricted to the TCR beta chain. Patients with persistent disease shared more public clonotypes (under 3,000) than newly diagnosed patients did (966).

The time point label corresponds to: newly diagnosed GD, antithyroid drugs for less than 3 months. RNA was extracted from PBMCs in TRIzol for both TCR sequencing and RNA sequencing. The diagnosis of Graves' disease followed American Thyroid Association guidelines. The patients came from an endocrinology department in Xi'an, China. From each patient, 7.5 to 9.5 milliliters of peripheral blood was collected into an EDTA anticoagulant tube. Ficoll Paque Plus density gradient separation was used to isolate PBMCs, and no further T cell sorting was performed. RNA quality was checked with an Agilent 2100 Bioanalyzer and agarose gel, and concentration with a NanoDrop 2000. These data also featured in a second study, about T cells in Graves' hyperthyroidism and ophthalmopathy. In that second paper, the authors write: Graves' hyperthyroidism was defined as stable when no progression to ophthalmopathy occurred over 18 months of follow-up. The hyperthyroidism patients were between 18 and 65 years old and newly diagnosed, with a disease duration of less than 2 months. Patients with uncontrolled infections, other autoimmune diseases, pregnancy or lactation were excluded. Diagnoses relied on clinical symptoms, serum thyroxine and TRAb, thyroid ultrasound and orbital computed tomography. The first round of RT-PCR for the TCR CDR3 was performed with the HTBI primer set and the Qiagen OneStep RT-PCR kit. Most expanded thyroid clonotypes (frequency above 0.001) were also detected in blood, suggesting blood repertoires may reflect thyroid immune responses. A model built on a 13 V-J signature distinguished ophthalmopathy from stable hyperthyroidism, reaching about 88% sensitivity and around 81% specificity in cross-validation and 80%/75% in testing. During validation, the model predicted progression to ophthalmopathy a median of around 6 months ahead of onset, with more than 55% sensitivity and more than 72% specificity. TCR V-J signatures able to tell the groups apart were searched for in a discovery cohort of 90 to 100 patients, of whom more than 40 had Graves' ophthalmopathy and about 60 had stable Graves' hyperthyroidism. Whether ophthalmopathy could be predicted prospectively was tested in an independent validation cohort made up of about 20 hyperthyroidism patients plus 17 patients who later progressed to ophthalmopathy. The approximately 97 discovery patients were randomly divided into training and test sets at a 7:3 ratio. In about six Graves' hyperthyroidism patients, the study also compared T-cell repertoires from thyroid tissue with T-cell repertoires from blood. After blood sampling, hyperthyroidism patients were treated with methimazole at a starting dose of 30 mg daily, and ophthalmopathy patients were treated with high-dose intravenous methylprednisolone. The libraries were constructed in a second round of multiplex PCR and then size-selected and purified. Libraries were sequenced paired-end with 100 bp reads on an Illumina HiSeq2000. SOAPnuke was used to process the raw data, throwing out any read that contained adapters or uncalled bases, had a mean Phred below 15, or lacked an exact constant-primer or identifier match. High-quality paired reads were merged using COPE v1.2.5, and each unique nucleotide sequence was defined as a clonotype. Clonotypes were aligned to IMGT TRBV, TRBD and TRBJ reference segments using MiTCR v1.1. Only V-J combinations with frequency above 0.0001, covering about 99% of repertoires, were analysed. A TCS score was defined as the ratio of F50 (clonal expansion) to E x V (chaos), with BLOSUM62-based TCRdist applied between CDR3 peptides within each V-J. Welch's t-statistics and random forest reduced fewer than 600 V-J features to under 15, which were used in a naive Bayes classifier (R e1071). No statistical method was used to set the sample size in advance, and investigators knew the group allocation. The paper describes TCR Vbeta CDR3 sequencing of 130 to 150 peripheral blood samples, made up of 40 to 45 ophthalmopathy patients, 70 to 75 hyperthyroidism patients and some 17 progressor patients.

Sample: peripheral blood mononuclear cells (PBMCs), taken at new diagnosis, from a patient treated with antithyroid drugs. The sequence was obtained from a woman in her twenties or thirties with Graves disease. Donor details come from another sample of the same person, matched by shared clones. The chain is assembled from TRBV4-1 and TRBJ1-5; the D gene lacks a confident call. This receptor has the CDR3 CASSQDRISNQPQHF. The DNA sequence follows: TGCGCCAGCAGCCAAGACCGAATTTCGAATCAGCCCCAGCATTTT.